The clone carrying this T cell receptor beta chain was counted once. What it recognizes is unknown. MiXCR was run by TCRdb on the reads, yielding one entry per CDR3 protein. Of 230,000 or so distinct CDR3 sequences in the sample, over 15% were seen once. This sample was included in a study of T cell repertoires in cytomegalovirus infection. Overall study: In public TCR beta signatures, there were indications of both CMV infection and matching HLA type.

The CDR3 loop spans 12 amino acids. With 3 bases removed from V and 8 bases from J, the gap between germline ends came to 8 bases. Germline CDR1 MDHEN, CDR2 SYDVKM. Findings and caveats of the study: Carriers of CMV and the relevant HLA type were discriminated by public TCR beta frequency. HLA-C-restricted, CMV-specific TCR beta clonotypes were dominant ex vivo.

The chain links TRBV28 to TRBJ2-1; possible D gene TRBD1, 6 bases. The origin of this receptor is a human donor in good health (CMV status not recorded). Some clones in this sample may be carry-over from other donors' samples. Source material: CD8+ T cells from PBMCs. The CDR3 DNA reads TGTGCCAGCAGTTTCAACAGGGATGAGCAGTTCTTC. Its protein is CASSFNRDEQFF.